This T cell receptor (beta chain) emerged from a study of T cell changes during pregnancy in multiple sclerosis (dated by TCRdb to the late 2010s). About the full investigation: The study examined how the T cell repertoire changed over the course of pregnancy in women with multiple sclerosis.

CDR1 is given as MNHEY and CDR2 as SVGAGI, both from the germline V gene. V loses 2 bases of germline sequence and J loses 6 bases, and the interval between the two ends is 16 bases. Reading from cysteine to phenylalanine, the CDR3 counts 15 amino acids. Solely the CDR3 DNA is kept, with 45 bases framed from the first base. A note on this clone: The antigen it recognizes is unknown. No per-base quality is available; no much larger clone lies one base away.

The library was produced with the immunoSEQ multiplex PCR assay. TCRdb obtained this table from immuneACCESS and retained in-frame rearrangements with V and J assigned. These tables miss some clones; where compared with another copy, unresolved V genes account for less than half of the shortfall, and the remainder is unexplained. The sample contains 37,000 or so clones, around 94% of them found a single time. The top ten constitute over 1.5% of the sample. The specimen was peripheral blood, collected in the third trimester of pregnancy. The sequence is built from TRBV6-5 and TRBJ1-1, with the D gene not confidently named. The sequence was collected from a female donor with multiple sclerosis, enrolled in a pregnancy study. The CDR3 sequence is CASSYTETGWAEAFF. The bases are TGTGCCAGCAGTTACACGGAAACCGGGTGGGCTGAAGCTTTCTTT.